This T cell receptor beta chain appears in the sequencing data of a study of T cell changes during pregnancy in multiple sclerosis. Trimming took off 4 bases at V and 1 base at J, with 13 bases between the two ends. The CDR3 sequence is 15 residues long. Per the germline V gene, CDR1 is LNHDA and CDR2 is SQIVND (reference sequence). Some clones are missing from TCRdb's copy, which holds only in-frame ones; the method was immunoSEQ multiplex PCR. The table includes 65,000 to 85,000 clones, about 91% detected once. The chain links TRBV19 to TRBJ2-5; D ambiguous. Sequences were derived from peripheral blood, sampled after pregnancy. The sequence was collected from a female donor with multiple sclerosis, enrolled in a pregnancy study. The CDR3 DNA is TGTGCCAGTAGTAGTGGCGCGGTCACCCAAGAGACCCAGTACTTC. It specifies CASSSGAVTQETQYF. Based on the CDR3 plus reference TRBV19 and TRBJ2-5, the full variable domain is DGGITQSPKYLFRKEGQNVTLSCEQNLNHDAMYWYRQDPGQGLRLIYYSQIVNDFQKGDIAEGYSVSREKKESFPLTVTSAQKNPTAFYLCASSSGAVTQETQYFGPGTRLLVL.